The 27 T cell receptor beta chains listed next were all sequenced from one sample in a study of blood T cell repertoires in COVID-19. Sequencing used immunoSEQ multiplex PCR; TCRdb keeps in-frame clones, though not all of them. The sample records about 69,000 clones, 79% being singletons. The specimen sequenced was peripheral blood. The origin of the receptors is a man aged 55-75 years with acute or convalescent COVID-19.

This clone was seen a single time. V is TRBV4-1 and J is TRBJ2-1; 14 bases are shared with TRBD2. The CDR3 has 21 residues. Trimming removed 2 bases from V and 3 bases from J; junction bases left unmatched: 15. Germline loops: CDR1 MGHRA, CDR2 YSYEKL. The CDR3 region is CASSQRGTSGGQRLHYNEQFF. The CDR3 region has the DNA TGCGCCAGCAGCCAACGCGGGACTAGCGGGGGCCAGCGATTACACTACAATGAGCAGTTCTTC.

The chain combines TRBV20-1 with TRBJ1-1; 8 bases map to TRBD1. The germline V gene has CDR1 DFQATT and CDR2 SNEGSKA (reference sequence). The V and J ends lost 5 bases and 11 bases, in that order; junction bases with no gene match: 7. The CDR3 length is 11 residues. For the CDR3, the DNA is TGCAGTGCTCTCCAGGGGGCGTTTGCTTTCTTT. Its translation: CSALQGAFAFF.

The rearrangement uses TRBV18 and TRBJ1-1, with TRBD1 identical over 7 bases. The length of the CDR3 is 16 residues. Germline trimming cut 6 bases from V and 1 base from J; bases unmatched to any gene: 11. Germline CDR1 reads KGHSH; CDR2 reads LQKENI. CDR3 nucleotides: TGTGCCAGCTCCAAACAAGGGGGCGGAGCGAACACTGAAGCTTTCTTT. It specifies CASSKQGGGANTEAFF.

The chain joins TRBV15 to TRBJ2-7, with unresolved D. CDR1 and CDR2 from the germline V gene are LNHNV and YYDKDF (reference sequence). The CDR3 is made up of 13 amino acids. V lost 1 base to trimming and J lost 3 bases, with 7 bases between them. This CDR3 is CATSRGSNYEQYF. The CDR3 DNA sequence: TGTGCCACCAGCAGAGGGTCTAACTACGAGCAGTACTTC.

J is TRBJ2-4 and V is TRBV18; the match to TRBD1 covers 9 bases. The trim removed 3 bases at V and 7 bases at J, leaving 13 bases unmatched. CDR1 KGHSH and CDR2 LQKENI come from the germline V gene. The CDR3 is 17 amino acids. CDR3 DNA sequence: TGTGCCAGCTCACCCGCCGGGACAGGGATTTTTTTGAACATTCAGTACTTC. Amino acid sequence: CASSPAGTGIFLNIQYF.

The chain links TRBV5-1 to TRBJ1-1; TRBD1 matches 7 bases. J lost 3 bases, V lost 4 bases, and 6 bases had no gene match. The CDR3 is 14 amino acids. Germline V gene sequence: CDR1 SGHRS, CDR2 YFSETQ. The CDR3 DNA sequence: TGCGCCAGCAGCCGAGGGGGCTATGACACTGAAGCTTTCTTT. Protein sequence: CASSRGGYDTEAFF.

The chain joins TRBV6-5 to TRBJ2-5; 10 bases match TRBD2. The CDR3 runs to 16 residues. Germline trimming cut 4 bases from V and 4 bases from J; bases unmatched to any gene: 9. Germline CDR1 reads MNHEY; CDR2 reads SVGAGI. CDR3 sequence: CASSSLAGAGAETQYF. The CDR3 DNA is TGTGCCAGCAGTTCCCTAGCGGGGGCCGGCGCAGAGACCCAGTACTTC.

This chain links TRBV4-1 with TRBJ1-1, with D possibly being TRBD1 (6 bases). Between the trimmed V and J ends, which lost 4 bases and 1 base, there was a span of 16 bases. The CDR3 covers 16 residues. Looked up from germline, CDR1 is MGHRA and CDR2 is YSYEKL. CDR3 residues: CASSLRWGQPNTEAFF. Here the CDR3 DNA reads TGCGCCAGCAGCCTACGCTGGGGGCAACCGAACACTGAAGCTTTCTTT.

The rearrangement uses TRBV19 and TRBJ2-3, with D maybe TRBD1 (6 bases). Looked up from germline, CDR1 is LNHDA and CDR2 is SQIVND (reference sequence). The length of the CDR3 is 15 residues. The V and J ends lost 10 bases and 0 bases respectively, with 17 bases between them. CDR3 region: CATLQGTTSTDTQYF. CDR3 in DNA: TGTGCCACCCTACAGGGCACTACCAGCACAGATACGCAGTATTTT.

The gene calls are TRBV5-8 and TRBJ1-2, with D unresolved. Trimming took off 1 base at V and 3 bases at J, with 10 bases between the two ends. There are 14 residues in the CDR3. From germline, CDR1 is SGHTS and CDR2 YDEGEE. CDR3 nucleotides: TGTGCCAGCAGCTTGTGGGAGAGCGACTATGGCTACACCTTC. Residues: CASSLWESDYGYTF. Combining the CDR3 with reference TRBV5-8 and TRBJ1-2 gives the whole variable domain EAGVTQSPTHLIKTRGQQATLRCSPISGHTSVYWYQQALGLGLQFLLWYDEGEERNRGNFPPRFSGRQFPNYSSELNVNALELEDSALYLCASSLWESDYGYTFGSGTRLTVV.

The V gene is TRBV29-1, the J gene TRBJ2-3; 16 bases map to TRBD2. The germline CDR1 and CDR2 sequences are SQVTM and ANQGSEA. V was clipped by 4 bases and J by 0 bases; unmatched bases: 1. The CDR3 has 16 amino acids. Here the CDR3 reads CSVAGLAGGSTDTQYF. In DNA, the CDR3 is TGCAGCGTTGCGGGACTAGCGGGGGGGAGCACAGATACGCAGTATTTT.

This clone was seen more than once but under ten times. V is TRBV7-2 and J is TRBJ2-7; D is undetermined. Germline lookup yields CDR1 SGHTA and CDR2 FQGNSA. This CDR3 is 13 amino acids long. Trimming left V 2 bases short and J 0 bases short, with 5 bases between. The CDR3 spells CASSLWLSYEQYF. The DNA for the CDR3 is TGTGCCAGCAGCTTATGGCTCTCCTACGAGCAGTACTTC.

This chain connects TRBV2 to TRBJ1-1; 7 nucleotides match TRBD1. V was clipped by 11 bases and J by 4 bases; unmatched bases: 22. Germline V gene lookup returns CDR1 SNHLY and CDR2 FYNNEI. The CDR3 totals 17 residues. CDR3 amino acids: CAGATLPGGRRTTEAFF. For the CDR3, the DNA is TGTGCCGGAGCAACCTTACCAGGGGGGCGAAGGACCACTGAAGCTTTCTTT. Variable domain in full (rest from reference TRBV2 and TRBJ1-1): EPEVTQTPSHQVTQMGQEVILRCVPISNHLYFYWYRQILGQKVEFLVSFYNNEISEKSEIFDDQFSVERPDGSNFTLKIRSTKLEDSAMYFCAGATLPGGRRTTEAFFGQGTRLTVV.

The chain recombines TRBV7-6 with TRBJ2-1; tentatively, D is TRBD1 (6 bases). V was clipped by 2 bases and J by 6 bases, with 20 bases between them. CDR3 length: 17 residues. Germline assignment: CDR1 SGHVS and CDR2 FNYEAQ. CDR3 in amino acids: CASSLQSRDMIVNEQFF. As DNA, the CDR3 is TGTGCCAGCAGCTTACAAAGTAGGGACATGATCGTCAATGAGCAGTTCTTC.

This clone appeared once. The chain is built from TRBV4-3 and TRBJ1-3; no firm D call. The CDR3 spans 16 residues. Trimming left V 0 bases short and J 0 bases short, with 9 bases between. Germline-derived CDR1 and CDR2 are LGHNA and YSLEER. The CDR3 spells CASSQDSGRSGNTIYF. The CDR3 bases are TGCGCCAGCAGCCAAGATAGCGGGCGCTCTGGAAACACCATATATTTT.

The genes are TRBV29-1 and TRBJ1-6, with D perhaps matching TRBD1 (6 bases). Germline V CDR1 and CDR2: SQVTM, ANQGSEA. V lost 4 bases and J lost 7, with 11 bases in between. The CDR3 totals 13 residues. The CDR3: CSVGQAANSPLHF. The CDR3 DNA is TGCAGCGTTGGACAGGCCGCCAATTCACCCCTCCACTTT.

The chain is built from TRBV19 and TRBJ1-2; 10 nucleotides match TRBD1. This CDR3 is 17 amino acids long. The germline V gene has CDR1 LNHDA and CDR2 SQIVND (reference sequence). The V gene end was trimmed by 1 base and the J gene end by 4 bases; junction bases not matched to a gene: 9. CDR3 sequence: CASSIAAGQGSGYGYTF. CDR3 nucleotide sequence: TGTGCCAGTAGTATAGCAGCGGGACAGGGGAGCGGCTATGGCTACACCTTC.

The chain carries TRBV6-6 and TRBJ1-4; no reliable D call. Germline values: CDR1 MNHNY, CDR2 SVGAGI (reference sequence). Trimming took 5 bases from V and 8 from J, leaving 12 bases between them. The CDR3 runs 13 residues. CDR3 bases: TGTGCCAGCAGTCCGGCGGGGTTCGAAAAACTGTTTTTT. Translated: CASSPAGFEKLFF.

The chain uses TRBV19 and TRBJ2-1; the match to TRBD2 covers 7 bases. The trim removed 3 bases at V and 1 base at J, leaving 3 bases unmatched. The germline gives CDR1 LNHDA, CDR2 SQIVND (reference sequence). The CDR3 is made up of 15 amino acids. In DNA form, the CDR3 reads TGTGCCAGTAGTATGTGGGGGGGGTCCTACAATGAGCAGTTCTTC. It encodes CASSMWGGSYNEQFF.

The genes are TRBV7-9 and TRBJ1-2; perhaps TRBD1 as D (6 bases). Germline CDR1 reads SEHNR; CDR2 reads FQNEAQ (reference sequence). CDR3 size: 14 residues. V was trimmed by 9 bases and J by 4 bases, leaving 18 bases between them. The CDR3 DNA reads as TGTGCCAGTAAACCTCCGGGACATAGCTATGGCTACACCTTC. This codes for CASKPPGHSYGYTF.

The chain has TRBV29-1 and TRBJ2-1; 10 nucleotides line up with TRBD1. The CDR3 has 11 residues. CDR1 is SQVTM and CDR2 is ANQGSEA in the germline V gene. The ends lost 7 bases at V and 9 bases at J; junction bases unmatched: 3. CDR3 amino acids: CSGTGGVEQFF. The DNA of the CDR3 is TGCAGCGGGACAGGGGGTGTTGAGCAGTTCTTC.

As DNA, the CDR3 is TGCAGCGCCGGGACAGGGACGGCTGGAAACACCATATATTTT. Amino acid sequence: CSAGTGTAGNTIYF. This chain connects TRBV29-1 to TRBJ1-3; 9 nucleotides agree with TRBD1. The trim removed 7 bases at V and 2 bases at J, leaving 6 bases unmatched. The CDR3 loop spans 14 amino acids. Germline CDR1 reads SQVTM; CDR2 reads ANQGSEA.

The chain has TRBV3-1 (or the pseudogene TRBV3-2) and TRBJ1-5; D is perhaps TRBD1 (6 bases). CDR1 is LGHDT and CDR2 is YNNKEL in the germline V gene (reference sequence). V was cut by 2 bases and J by 4 bases, with 9 bases left in between. This CDR3 comprises 14 residues. The CDR3 loop reads CASSQSGANQPQHF. CDR3 sequence (DNA): TGTGCCAGCAGCCAATCAGGGGCTAATCAGCCCCAGCATTTT.

CDR3 residues: CASSNQGRSDTQYF. As DNA, the CDR3 is TGTGCCAGCAGTAACCAGGGAAGATCAGATACGCAGTATTTT. The V call is TRBV6-6, the J call TRBJ2-3; D might be TRBD1 (5 bases). This CDR3 region has 14 residues. In germline, CDR1 is MNHNY, CDR2 SVGAGI (reference sequence). The ends were cut back, 5 bases at V and 4 bases at J, with 13 bases in the middle.

The V and J genes are TRBV7-9 and TRBJ2-3, with a possible D match to TRBD2 (6 bases). V was cut by 10 bases and J by 2 bases, with 13 bases left in between. Germline values: CDR1 SEHNR, CDR2 FQNEAQ (reference sequence). The CDR3 has 13 amino acids. The CDR3 spells CAIRDSLTDTQYF. CDR3 bases: TGTGCCATCCGGGACTCGCTCACAGATACGCAGTATTTT.

The V and J genes are TRBV5-5 and TRBJ1-2, with D tentatively TRBD1 (5 bases). Germline CDR1 and CDR2: SGHKS and YYEKEE (reference sequence). The CDR3 consists of 15 residues. The V end was cut by 4 bases, the J end by 4 bases, with 17 bases between. CDR3 sequence: CASSLTTESTYGYTF. As DNA, the CDR3 is TGTGCCAGCAGCCTAACGACAGAGTCAACCTATGGCTACACCTTC.

The rearrangement links TRBV5-1 to TRBJ2-6; the match to TRBD2 covers 7 bases. Germline assignment: CDR1 SGHRS and CDR2 YFSETQ. V lost 3 bases to trimming and J lost 4 bases; unmatched junction nucleotides: 10. The CDR3 is 17 amino acids. The CDR3 bases are TGCGCCAGCAGCTCCCGAGCCGGGGGGACCGGGGCCAACGTCCTGACTTTC. Protein: CASSSRAGGTGANVLTF.